The clone carrying this TCR beta chain was counted many times. Antigen specificity is unknown. This record comes from a study of T cell repertoires in cytomegalovirus infection. Study summary: The public TCR beta signatures pointed to both CMV infection and matching HLA type. Findings and limits, study-wide: Across the ex vivo response, the dominant clonotypes were HLA-C-restricted CMV-specific TCR beta clonotypes. CMV carriers having the relevant HLA were flagged by cumulative public TCR beta family frequency.

Using its own MiXCR run on the reads, TCRdb lists one record per CDR3 protein. Altogether tens of thousands of distinct CDR3 sequences are present, about 20% being singletons, with the ten largest covering roughly 20%. CDR1 SGHTA and CDR2 FQGNSA come from the germline V gene. This CDR3 comprises 13 residues. V was pared by 3 bases and J by 8 bases, with 10 bases between. Sequencing input: PBMCs, sequenced either directly or after in vitro stimulation (not recorded which). The TCR was taken from a human donor in good health (CMV status not recorded). Some clones in this sample may be carry-over from other donors' samples. V usage is TRBV7-2 and J usage is TRBJ2-2, with D possibly being TRBD2 (5 bases). CDR3 loop: CASSFAGIGELFF. The CDR3, as DNA: TGTGCCAGCAGCTTTGCCGGGATTGGGGAGCTGTTTTTT.